This note documents a single TCR beta chain sequence. Its antigen is currently unknown. Here immunoSEQ multiplex PCR was the method, and the copy in TCRdb shows in-frame clones only, minus some. In the table there are about 400,000 clones, 80% to 90% of which are singletons. The CDR3 length is 15 residues. J gave up 4 bases and V 1 base, and 6 bases lay outside the gene matches. From germline, CDR1 is MNHNS and CDR2 SASEGT. The entry originates in a study of Ad26.COV2.S vaccination and SARS-CoV-2 variants. Study background: Dosing was one shot or two shots 56 days apart. Whole-study results and caveats: Breadth and depth estimates from TCRs may understate total T cell responses. Substantial breadth was reported for post-vaccination spike-specific CD8+ and CD4+ T cells.

Treatment given: 15 to 20 received Ad26.COV2.S at low or high dose, single or two shots; 5 received placebo; per-sample allocation not given. Specimens were obtained on day 63 following the first vaccine or placebo injection. Vaccination employed an Ad26 vector expressing the Wuhan-strain SARS-CoV-2 spike. This TCR was recovered from a person between 18 and 65 years old who received the Ad26.COV2.S COVID-19 vaccine or a placebo. The material sequenced was peripheral blood, taken in a trial of Ad26.COV2.S vaccine versus placebo. The chain joins TRBV6-1 to TRBJ2-7, with TRBD2 identical over 8 bases. The CDR3 coding sequence is TGTGCCAGCAGTGAAGGGTCGCGGGGGGCATACGAGCAGTACTTC. Translation gives CASSEGSRGAYEQYF.